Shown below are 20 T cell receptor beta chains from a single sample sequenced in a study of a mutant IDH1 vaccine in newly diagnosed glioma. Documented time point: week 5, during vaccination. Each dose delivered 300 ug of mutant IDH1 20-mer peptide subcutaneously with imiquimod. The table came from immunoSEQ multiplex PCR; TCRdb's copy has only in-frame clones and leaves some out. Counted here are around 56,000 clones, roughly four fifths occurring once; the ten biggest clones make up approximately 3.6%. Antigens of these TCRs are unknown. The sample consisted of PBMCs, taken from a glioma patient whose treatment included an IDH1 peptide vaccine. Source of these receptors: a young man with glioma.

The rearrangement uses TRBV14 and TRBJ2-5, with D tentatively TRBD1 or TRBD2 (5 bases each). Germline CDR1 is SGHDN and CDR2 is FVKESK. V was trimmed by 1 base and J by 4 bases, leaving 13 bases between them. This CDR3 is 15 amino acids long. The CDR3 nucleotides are TGTGCCAGCAGCCAAGTTAGGGGAGTTTTAGAGACCCAGTACTTC. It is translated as CASSQVRGVLETQYF.

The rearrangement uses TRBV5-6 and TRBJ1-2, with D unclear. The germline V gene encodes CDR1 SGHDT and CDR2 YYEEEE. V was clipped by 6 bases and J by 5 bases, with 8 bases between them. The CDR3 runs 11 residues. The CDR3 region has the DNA TGTGCCAGCACGAAGGCGTATGGCTACACCTTC. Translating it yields CASTKAYGYTF.

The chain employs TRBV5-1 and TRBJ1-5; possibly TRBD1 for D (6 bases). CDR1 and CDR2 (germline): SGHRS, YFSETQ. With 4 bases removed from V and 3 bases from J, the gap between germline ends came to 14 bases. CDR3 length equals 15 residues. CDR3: CASSPSDSYNQPQHF. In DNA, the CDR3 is TGCGCCAGCAGCCCGTCGGACAGTTACAATCAGCCCCAGCATTTT.

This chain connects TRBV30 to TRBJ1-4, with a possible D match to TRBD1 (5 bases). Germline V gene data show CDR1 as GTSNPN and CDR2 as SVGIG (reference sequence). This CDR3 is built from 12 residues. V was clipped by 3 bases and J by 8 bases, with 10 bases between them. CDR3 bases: TGTGCCTGGAGCATTAGGGGCGAAAAACTGTTTTTT. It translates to CAWSIRGEKLFF.

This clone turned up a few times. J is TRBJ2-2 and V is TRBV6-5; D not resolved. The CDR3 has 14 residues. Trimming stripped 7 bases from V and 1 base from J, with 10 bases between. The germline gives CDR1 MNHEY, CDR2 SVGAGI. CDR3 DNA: TGTGCCAGCAAACCCAGACGGAACACCGGGGAGCTGTTTTTT. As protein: CASKPRRNTGELFF.

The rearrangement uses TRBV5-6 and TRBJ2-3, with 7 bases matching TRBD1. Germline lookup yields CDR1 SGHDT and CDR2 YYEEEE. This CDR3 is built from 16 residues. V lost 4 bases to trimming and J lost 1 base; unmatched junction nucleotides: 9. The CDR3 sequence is CASSPGTALGTDTQYF. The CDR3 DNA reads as TGTGCCAGCAGCCCCGGGACAGCACTAGGCACAGATACGCAGTATTTT.

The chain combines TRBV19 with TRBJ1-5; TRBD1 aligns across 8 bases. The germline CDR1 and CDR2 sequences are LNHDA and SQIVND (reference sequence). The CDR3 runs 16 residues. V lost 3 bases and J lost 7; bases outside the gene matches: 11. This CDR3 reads CASSIYPGQDGQPQHF. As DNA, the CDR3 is TGTGCCAGTAGTATTTACCCGGGACAGGACGGACAGCCCCAGCATTTT.

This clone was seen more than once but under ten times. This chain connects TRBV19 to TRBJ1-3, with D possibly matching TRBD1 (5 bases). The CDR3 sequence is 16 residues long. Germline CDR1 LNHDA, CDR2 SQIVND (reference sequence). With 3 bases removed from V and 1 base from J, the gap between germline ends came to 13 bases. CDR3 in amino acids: CASSILGTKSGNTIYF. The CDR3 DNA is TGTGCCAGTAGTATCTTGGGGACCAAATCTGGAAACACCATATATTTT. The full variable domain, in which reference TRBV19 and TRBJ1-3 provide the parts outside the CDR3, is DGGITQSPKYLFRKEGQNVTLSCEQNLNHDAMYWYRQDPGQGLRLIYYSQIVNDFQKGDIAEGYSVSREKKESFPLTVTSAQKNPTAFYLCASSILGTKSGNTIYFGEGSWLTVV.

The CDR3 here is CASSLIRDDNQPQHF. The DNA of the CDR3 is TGTGCCAGCAGCTTGATCAGGGACGACAATCAGCCCCAGCATTTT. The chain couples TRBV7-2 to TRBJ1-5; D may be TRBD1 (5 bases). Deletions cut 3 bases from V and 3 bases from J, with 12 bases between. CDR1 and CDR2 from the germline V gene are SGHTA and FQGNSA. This CDR3 spans 15 amino acids.

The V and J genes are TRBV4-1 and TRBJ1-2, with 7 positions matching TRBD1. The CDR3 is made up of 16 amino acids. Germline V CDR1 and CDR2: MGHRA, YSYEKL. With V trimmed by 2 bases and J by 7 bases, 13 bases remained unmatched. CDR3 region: CASSQPRDSLEGGYTF. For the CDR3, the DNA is TGCGCCAGCAGCCAACCCCGGGACAGCCTGGAAGGTGGCTACACCTTC.

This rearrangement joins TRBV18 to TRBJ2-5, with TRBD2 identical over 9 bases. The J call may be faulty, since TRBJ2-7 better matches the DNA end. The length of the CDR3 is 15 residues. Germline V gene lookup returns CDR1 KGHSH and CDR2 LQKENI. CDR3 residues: CASSPGLASNYEQYF. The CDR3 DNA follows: TGTGCCAGCTCACCAGGACTAGCGTCTAACTACGAGCAGTACTTC.

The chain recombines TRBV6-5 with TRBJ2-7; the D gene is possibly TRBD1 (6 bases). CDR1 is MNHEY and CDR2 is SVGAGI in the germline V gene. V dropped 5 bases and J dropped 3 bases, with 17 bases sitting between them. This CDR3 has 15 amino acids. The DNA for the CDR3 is TGTGCCAGCAGTGCCACCCCGGGACACCACTACGAGCAGTACTTC. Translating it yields CASSATPGHHYEQYF.

Written as DNA, the CDR3 is TGTGCCAGCTCACCACCGGGTTTTAGCACAGATACGCAGTATTTT. As protein: CASSPPGFSTDTQYF. The chain carries TRBV18 and TRBJ2-3; D unresolved. Trimming removed 0 bases from V and 0 bases from J, with 7 bases in between. Germline V CDR1 and CDR2: KGHSH, LQKENI. This CDR3 spans 15 amino acids.

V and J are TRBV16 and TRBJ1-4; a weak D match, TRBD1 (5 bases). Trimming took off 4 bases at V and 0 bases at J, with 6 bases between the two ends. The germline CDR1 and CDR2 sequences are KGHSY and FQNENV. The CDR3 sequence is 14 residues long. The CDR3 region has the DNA TGTGCCAGCAGCCTAGGGGCAACTAATGAAAAACTGTTTTTT. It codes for CASSLGATNEKLFF.

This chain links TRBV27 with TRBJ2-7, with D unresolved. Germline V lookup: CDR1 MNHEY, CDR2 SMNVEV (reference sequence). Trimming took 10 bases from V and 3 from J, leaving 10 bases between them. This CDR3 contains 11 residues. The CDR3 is CATRTSYEQYF. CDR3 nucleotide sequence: TGTGCCACCCGGACCAGCTACGAGCAGTACTTC.

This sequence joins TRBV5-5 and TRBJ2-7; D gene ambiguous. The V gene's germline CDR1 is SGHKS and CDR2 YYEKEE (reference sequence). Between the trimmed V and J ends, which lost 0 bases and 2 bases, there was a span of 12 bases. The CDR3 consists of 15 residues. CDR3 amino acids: CASSLAGSATYEQYF. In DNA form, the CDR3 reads TGTGCCAGCAGCTTGGCTGGGTCGGCAACCTACGAGCAGTACTTC. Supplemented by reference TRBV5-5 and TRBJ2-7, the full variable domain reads DAGVTQSPTHLIKTRGQQVTLRCSPISGHKSVSWYQQVLGQGPQFIFQYYEKEERGRGNFPDRFSARQFPNYSSELNVNALLLGDSALYLCASSLAGSATYEQYFGPGTRLTVT.

The CDR3 protein is CASSTGTGNTGELFF. The CDR3 bases are TGTGCCAGCAGCACCGGGACAGGGAACACCGGGGAGCTGTTTTTT. The chain joins TRBV7-7 to TRBJ2-2; 8 nucleotides align to TRBD1. Germline V gene sequence: CDR1 SSHAT, CDR2 FNYEAQ (reference sequence). After removal of 5 bases from V and 1 base from J, the junction contained 3 bases not matched to a gene. The CDR3 runs to 15 residues.

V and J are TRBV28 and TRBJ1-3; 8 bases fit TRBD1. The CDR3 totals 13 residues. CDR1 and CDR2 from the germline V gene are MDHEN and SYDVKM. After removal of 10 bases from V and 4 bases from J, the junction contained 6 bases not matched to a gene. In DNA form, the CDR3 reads TGTGCCACCGGGGACAGGACAGGAAACACCATATATTTT. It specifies CATGDRTGNTIYF.

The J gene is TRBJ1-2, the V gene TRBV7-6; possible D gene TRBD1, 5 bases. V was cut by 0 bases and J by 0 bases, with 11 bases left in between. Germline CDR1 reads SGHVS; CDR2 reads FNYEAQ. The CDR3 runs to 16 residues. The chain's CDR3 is CASSLAGGRANYGYTF. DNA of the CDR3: TGTGCCAGCAGCTTAGCTGGGGGGAGAGCTAACTATGGCTACACCTTC.

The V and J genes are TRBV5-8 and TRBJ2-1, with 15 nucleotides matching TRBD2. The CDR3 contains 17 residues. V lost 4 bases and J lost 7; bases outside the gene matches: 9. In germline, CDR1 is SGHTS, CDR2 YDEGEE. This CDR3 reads CASSLGRTSGGENEQFF. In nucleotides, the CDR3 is TGTGCCAGCAGCCTGGGCCGGACTAGCGGGGGGGAGAATGAGCAGTTCTTC.